These 32 T cell receptor beta chains share one sample of origin, sequenced in a study of tumor-infiltrating lymphocytes in primary liver carcinoma. Germline DNA was also extracted, and blood RNA was taken from unsorted whole blood. Starting from 400 to 500 ng of total RNA, TCR beta cDNA was produced with a primer in the constant region. Three nested multiplex PCR rounds of slightly modified ARM-PCR generated TCR beta libraries. The first two PCR rounds used TRBV1-TRBV30 forward primers with a C-beta reverse primer, 10 cycles each. TCRdb re-called the multiplex PCR reads with MiXCR, one entry per CDR3 protein. The sample lists around 170,000 distinct CDR3 sequences, roughly three fifths seen once, with about 72% in the top ten. The sequencing input was peripheral blood. The receptors were sampled from a man in his forties with primary liver carcinoma and hepatitis B virus infection.

This clonotype was counted only a few times. The chain recombines TRBV6-5 with TRBJ2-7; 8 bases are shared with TRBD1. Trimming removed 6 bases from V and 5 bases from J; junction bases left unmatched: 9. Germline values: CDR1 MNHEY, CDR2 SVGAGI. The CDR3 has 14 amino acids. The DNA for the CDR3 is TGTGCCAGCAGCGCACAGGGGGGCGAGGACGAGCAGTACTTC. This translates into CASSAQGGEDEQYF.

This rearrangement joins TRBV5-6 to TRBJ1-2; the D gene is possibly TRBD1 (6 bases). The V gene's germline CDR1 is SGHDT and CDR2 YYEEEE. The CDR3 loop spans 15 amino acids. V lost 1 base, J lost 0 bases, and 10 bases lay in between. CDR3 in amino acids: CASSLQGPSNYGYTF. The CDR3 DNA is TGTGCCAGCAGCTTGCAGGGGCCTTCTAACTATGGCTACACCTTC.

The chain couples TRBV10-3 to TRBJ1-4; D call uncertain. The CDR3 totals 13 residues. The V gene lost 5 bases and the J gene lost 5 bases, with 9 bases spanning the gap. CDR1 is ENHRY and CDR2 is SYGVKD in the germline V gene. CDR3 sequence reads: CAISLSENEKLFF. The CDR3 nucleotides read TGTGCCATCAGTCTTTCGGAAAATGAAAAACTGTTTTTT.

For this clonotype: One base away lies a much larger clone, so this may be a sequencing read error. The rearrangement links TRBV6-5 to TRBJ2-5; D is ambiguous. This CDR3 has 13 residues. V was trimmed by 7 bases and J by 5 bases, leaving 14 bases between them. The germline gives CDR1 MNHEY, CDR2 SVGAGI. The CDR3 region is CASKDGMGETQYF. The CDR3 nucleotides are TGTGCCAGCAAGGATGGGATGGGGGAGACCCAGTACTTC.

As regards this clonotype: This CDR3 is missing its conserved last phenylalanine or tryptophan, likely due to a read error. The rearrangement uses TRBV4-2 and TRBJ2-1, with TRBD2 matching over 7 bases. This CDR3 is 18 amino acids long. Germline CDR1 is LGHNA and CDR2 is YNFKEQ. V lost 2 bases and J lost 8; bases outside the gene matches: 18. CDR3 sequence reads: CASSQKMGVAGAFHEQFL. CDR3 DNA sequence: TGTGCCAGCAGCCAAAAGATGGGGGTCGCGGGAGCATTCCATGAGCAGTTCTTA.

In the case of this clonotype: Germline and junction disagree at one end, which may indicate a read error. DNA of the CDR3: TGTGCCAGCTGCTTGTATATCGGACTAGCCATGGGTGAGCGGTCCTTC. Protein sequence: CASCLYIGLAMGERSF. This sequence joins TRBV11-2 and TRBJ2-1; the match to TRBD2 covers 8 bases. The germline gives CDR1 SGHAT, CDR2 FQNNGV. The CDR3 spans 16 residues.

Worth noting for this clonotype: A read error may explain this, as a much larger clone is one base away. The V and J genes are TRBV12-3 or TRBV12-4 and TRBJ2-7; D may be TRBD1 (5 bases). TRBJ2-1 matches the DNA end more closely, so the J call is doubtful. The CDR3 has 16 amino acids. DNA for the CDR3: TGTGCCAGCAGCCTTACGGGTTTAAGGGGCTTCTACGAGCAGTTCTTC. Its translation is CASSLTGLRGFYEQFF.

The rearrangement joins TRBV6-5 to TRBJ2-3; 8 nucleotides align to TRBD2. The V segment lost 4 bases and the J segment 1 base; nucleotides outside the gene matches: 7. Germline CDR1 reads MNHEY; CDR2 reads SVGAGI. This CDR3 spans 16 amino acids. The CDR3 protein is CASSSLAALGTDTQYF. The CDR3 region has the DNA TGTGCCAGCAGTTCACTAGCGGCCTTGGGCACAGATACGCAGTATTTT.

The chain employs TRBV6-1 and TRBJ2-3, with a possible D match to TRBD2 (5 bases). V gave up 1 base and J gave up 6 bases, with 8 bases separating them. Germline CDR1 and CDR2: MNHNS and SASEGT. The CDR3 length is 13 residues. The CDR3: CASSEDPGDTQYF. The CDR3, as DNA: TGTGCCAGCAGTGAAGATCCGGGGGATACGCAGTATTTT.

About this clonotype: Lacking the conserved final phenylalanine or tryptophan, this CDR3 likely reflects a read error. The CDR3 loop is CVSSSLGSKNIQYL. In nucleotides, the CDR3 is TGTGTCAGCAGCTCTTTAGGGAGTAAAAACATTCAGTACTTA. This rearrangement joins TRBV11-2 to TRBJ2-4; tentative D call: TRBD2 (5 bases). The CDR3 covers 14 residues. CDR1 and CDR2 from the germline V gene are SGHAT and FQNNGV.

The chain employs TRBV4-2 and TRBJ2-2; 8 bases are a match to TRBD2. The CDR3 extends over 16 amino acids. V lost 3 bases, J lost 1 base, and 4 bases stayed unmatched. CDR1 and CDR2 from the germline V gene are LGHNA and YNFKEQ. The CDR3 region has the DNA TGTGCCAGCAGCCATGACACTAGCGGGAACACCGGGGAGCTGTTTTTT. This encodes CASSHDTSGNTGELFF.

The chain links TRBV4-1 to TRBJ2-7; D remains ambiguous. Germline V gene data show CDR1 as MGHRA and CDR2 as YSYEKL. The ends were cut back, 0 bases at V and 0 bases at J, with 12 bases in the middle. The CDR3 extends over 16 amino acids. The CDR3 nucleotides read TGCGCCAGCAGCCAAGAGAGGAGCGAGGACTCCTACGAGCAGTACTTC. Translated, it gives CASSQERSEDSYEQYF.

This clonotype was counted ten times or more. The chain links TRBV11-2 to TRBJ1-2, with 7 bases matching TRBD1. The CDR3 runs 16 residues. V lost 4 bases and J lost 8; bases outside the gene matches: 16. Germline loops: CDR1 SGHAT, CDR2 FQNNGV. The CDR3: CASSSDPGGTISGYTF. The CDR3 nucleotides read TGTGCCAGCAGCTCCGACCCAGGGGGAACGATATCGGGCTACACCTTC. The full variable domain, rest sourced from reference TRBV11-2 and TRBJ1-2, is EAGVAQSPRYKIIEKRQSVAFWCNPISGHATLYWYQQILGQGPKLLIQFQNNGVVDDSQLPKDRFSAERLKGVDSTLKIQPAKLEDSAVYLCASSSDPGGTISGYTFGSGTRLTVV.

The chain is built from TRBV6-2 or TRBV6-3 and TRBJ2-1; TRBD2 matches at 14 bases. CDR1 and CDR2 from the germline V gene are MNHEY and SVGEGT. The CDR3 runs to 17 residues. The V gene end was trimmed by 2 bases and the J gene end by 8 bases; junction bases not matched to a gene: 8. CDR3 nucleotides: TGTGCCAGCAGTTACCCGACTAGCGGGAGGGCCATAGATGAGCAGTTCTTC. Translation gives CASSYPTSGRAIDEQFF.

This clonotype was observed a single time. Given a much more abundant clone one base away, this may be a read error. This CDR3 is CASSSPAGDSNTRELFF. The CDR3 nucleotides are TGTGCCAGCAGCTCCCCTGCGGGGGACTCTAACACCAGGGAGCTGTTTTTT. V and J are TRBV11-3 and TRBJ2-2; 7 positions match TRBD2. This CDR3 has 17 residues. Germline lookup yields CDR1 SGHNT and CDR2 YENEEA. Full variable domain (outside the CDR3, taken from reference TRBV11-3 and TRBJ2-2): EAGVVQSPRYKIIEKKQPVAFWCNPISGHNTLYWYLQNLGQGPELLIRYENEEAVDDSQLPKDRFSAERLKGVDSTLKIQPAELGDSAVYLCASSSPAGDSNTRELFFGEGSRLTVL.

The V call is TRBV21-1, the J call TRBJ1-1; TRBD1 is the table's D call, not checked against the DNA. TRBV21-1 is a pseudogene locus. The CDR3 spans 14 residues. CDR3 sequence reads: CASSSGGVDTEAFF. In DNA, the CDR3 is TGTGCCAGCAGCTCGGGGGGCGTGGACACTGAAGCTTTCTTT.

The gene calls are TRBV30 and TRBJ2-2; either TRBD1 or TRBD2 may supply D (5 bases each). Trimming removed 0 bases from V and 5 bases from J, with 13 bases in between. Per the germline V gene, CDR1 is GTSNPN and CDR2 is SVGIG (reference sequence). The CDR3 length is 15 residues. DNA of the CDR3: TGTGCCTGGAGTGTCTGGGGGAGTGGAACCGGGGAGCTGTTTTTT. This encodes CAWSVWGSGTGELFF.

This clonotype turned up a few times. A read error may explain this, as a much larger clone is one base away. This chain uses TRBV11-2 with TRBJ1-1; a possible D gene is TRBD1 (6 bases). The CDR3 sequence is 15 residues long. CDR1 SGHAT and CDR2 FQNNGV come from the germline V gene. Trimming removed 4 bases at V and 0 bases at J, with 12 bases between. CDR3 coding DNA: TGTGCCAGCAGCTACGGACAGATCATGAACACTGAAGCTTTCTTT. Its translation: CASSYGQIMNTEAFF.

In its sample, this clonotype was seen many times. This chain connects TRBV11-2 to TRBJ2-5; possibly TRBD1 for D (6 bases). From germline, CDR1 is SGHAT and CDR2 FQNNGV. This CDR3 contains 15 residues. Trimming pared 5 bases from V and 1 base from J, leaving 14 bases between. CDR3 nucleotide sequence: TGTGCCAGCAGCCCAGACCGGGACACCCAAGAGACCCAGTACTTC. Translated: CASSPDRDTQETQYF. The full variable domain, rest sourced from reference TRBV11-2 and TRBJ2-5, is EAGVAQSPRYKIIEKRQSVAFWCNPISGHATLYWYQQILGQGPKLLIQFQNNGVVDDSQLPKDRFSAERLKGVDSTLKIQPAKLEDSAVYLCASSPDRDTQETQYFGPGTRLLVL.

Of note for this clonotype: The junction shows a germline mismatch at one end, possibly a read error. The CDR3 reads CASCQNRGSNTGELFF. The CDR3 DNA reads TGCGCCAGCTGCCAAAACAGGGGATCGAACACCGGGGAGCTGTTTTTT. The chain recombines TRBV4-1 with TRBJ2-2, with 7 bases that match TRBD1. CDR1 is MGHRA, CDR2 YSYEKL, per germline. The CDR3 is 16 residues long.

The table lists this clonotype with a count of one. The gene calls are TRBV5-1 and TRBJ1-1; a weak D match, TRBD1 (5 bases). The CDR3 has 16 amino acids. Between the trimmed V and J ends, which lost 0 bases and 3 bases, there was a span of 15 bases. Germline V gene data show CDR1 as SGHRS and CDR2 as YFSETQ. The CDR3: CASSLVLGDGHTEAFF. CDR3 DNA: TGCGCCAGCAGCTTGGTTTTGGGGGACGGGCACACTGAAGCTTTCTTT.

The J gene is TRBJ2-1, the V gene TRBV5-6; 8 positions agree with TRBD1. The CDR3 totals 18 residues. The V gene end was trimmed by 3 bases and the J gene end by 1 base; junction bases not matched to a gene: 12. Germline V gene sequence: CDR1 SGHDT, CDR2 YYEEEE. CDR3 region: CASSSMGDRLISYNEQFF. The CDR3 DNA reads TGTGCCAGCAGCTCCATGGGGGACAGGTTAATATCCTACAATGAGCAGTTCTTC.

This clonotype was detected only a few times. The genes are TRBV6-6 and TRBJ2-1, with 7 bases aligning to TRBD1. The V gene's germline CDR1 is MNHNY and CDR2 SVGAGI (reference sequence). V was clipped by 4 bases and J by 2 bases; unmatched bases: 11. The CDR3 contains 17 residues. The DNA of the CDR3 is TGTGCCAGCAGTTTAAGAGGGCGCCAGGGGGCCTACAATGAGCAGTTCTTC. Residues: CASSLRGRQGAYNEQFF.

Points on this clonotype: One end of the junction varies from germline; a read error may be responsible. This chain links TRBV11-1 with TRBJ2-1; D may be TRBD2 (6 bases). Germline CDR1 reads SGHAT; CDR2 reads FQDESV (reference sequence). The CDR3 length is 18 residues. CDR3 in amino acids: CSRSSSGKAGRPYNEQFF. Written as DNA, the CDR3 is TGTTCCAGGAGCTCCTCCGGGAAAGCAGGGAGGCCCTACAATGAGCAGTTCTTC.

The rearrangement links TRBV11-2 to TRBJ2-2; D might be TRBD1 (5 bases). The CDR3 sequence is 13 residues long. The V gene lost 11 bases and the J gene lost 6 bases, with 16 bases spanning the gap. In germline, CDR1 is SGHAT, CDR2 FQNNGV. CDR3 region: CAGSLMGPGELFF. The CDR3 DNA sequence: TGTGCCGGTAGCTTAATGGGGCCCGGGGAGCTGTTTTTT. The whole variable domain, filled in from reference TRBV11-2 and TRBJ2-2, reads EAGVAQSPRYKIIEKRQSVAFWCNPISGHATLYWYQQILGQGPKLLIQFQNNGVVDDSQLPKDRFSAERLKGVDSTLKIQPAKLEDSAVYLCAGSLMGPGELFFGEGSRLTVL.

V and J are TRBV12-3 or TRBV12-4 and TRBJ2-7; no definite D call. The CDR3 is 11 residues long. V lost 5 bases and J lost 8, with 10 bases in between. CDR3: CASSQEEKQYF. DNA of the CDR3: TGTGCCAGCAGTCAAGAGGAGAAGCAGTACTTC.

V is TRBV5-5 and J is TRBJ1-2, with 7 bases that match TRBD1. After removal of 0 bases from V and 3 bases from J, the junction contained 2 bases not matched to a gene. The CDR3 has 14 amino acids. Per germline, CDR1 SGHKS and CDR2 YYEKEE (reference sequence). CDR3: CASSLAGTDYGYTF. The CDR3 DNA follows: TGTGCCAGCAGCTTGGCCGGGACAGACTATGGCTACACCTTC.

This clonotype was recorded many times. This chain links TRBV6-6 with TRBJ1-5, with D hard to call. The CDR3 extends over 16 amino acids. V was pared by 2 bases and J by 0 bases, with 11 bases between. Germline V gives CDR1 MNHNY, CDR2 SVGAGI (reference sequence). The CDR3 region has the DNA TGTGCCAGCAGTTACCGAGTAGAGTATAGCAATCAGCCCCAGCATTTT. Amino acid sequence: CASSYRVEYSNQPQHF.

V and J are TRBV6-5 and TRBJ2-6; D is unclear. This CDR3 is 18 amino acids long. CDR1 is MNHEY and CDR2 is SVGAGI in the germline V gene. Deletions cut 5 bases from V and 0 bases from J, with 17 bases between. CDR3 DNA sequence: TGTGCCAGCAGTCCAGACTTCCCAGTCAGCTCTGGGGCCAACGTCCTGACTTTC. This encodes CASSPDFPVSSGANVLTF.

The CDR3 nucleotides read TGTGCCAGCAGTTATTTCCTGGGGACTAGCGGGAACTACGAGCAGTACTTC. It encodes CASSYFLGTSGNYEQYF. V usage is TRBV6-2 or TRBV6-3 and J usage is TRBJ2-7, with 13 bases aligning to TRBD2. Germline values: CDR1 MNHEY, CDR2 SVGEGT. This CDR3 spans 17 amino acids. With 3 bases clipped from V and 3 bases from J, the junction kept 8 bases outside the gene matches.

This clonotype was observed a handful of times. The rearrangement joins TRBV28 to TRBJ2-2, with 8 bases identical to TRBD1. Germline V gene sequence: CDR1 MDHEN, CDR2 SYDVKM. The CDR3 extends over 16 amino acids. After removal of 5 bases from V and 5 bases from J, the junction contained 10 bases not matched to a gene. CDR3 loop: CASSPSADRGTGELFF. DNA for the CDR3: TGTGCCAGCAGTCCGTCGGCTGACAGGGGAACCGGGGAGCTGTTTTTT.

About this clonotype itself: One junction end disagrees with the germline gene, perhaps due to a read error. The V gene is TRBV11-3, the J gene TRBJ2-2; D uncertain. Germline CDR1 and CDR2: SGHNT and YENEEA. The CDR3 loop spans 16 amino acids. The CDR3 sequence is CASSLVRAVNTRELFF. The DNA for the CDR3 is TGTGCCAGCAGCTTAGTTCGCGCAGTGAACACCAGGGAGCTGTTTTTT.